The 15 T cell receptor beta chains listed next were all sequenced from one sample in a study of vaccination effects on CD4 cells after COVID-19 (dated by TCRdb to the early 2020s). The library was built by means of the immunoSEQ multiplex PCR assay. In TCRdb, the immuneACCESS table is reduced to in-frame sequences with V and J assigned. These tables do not hold every clone; where another copy was compared, an unresolved V gene accounts for under half, and the others remain unexplained. The sample table holds tens of thousands of clones, of which roughly 79% were seen once. The ten largest account for under 3% of the sample. In the ViraFEST assay, PBMC were stimulated with viral peptide pools, and TCR sequencing was then used to find antigen-specific CD4+ T cell clonotypes based on their expansion. After about 9 days of culture, CD4+ T cells were isolated with the EasySep CD4+ T cell isolation kit.

These receptors have no identified antigens. The specimen comprised CD4+ T cells from PBMCs cultured with HCoV-229E spike peptides, sampled before COVID-19 vaccination. The cell subset or site label here, explained by the study, means: HCoV-229E spike overlapping peptide pool stimulation. The receptors derive from a human donor who received a COVID-19 vaccine.

This clone was seen a handful of times. CDR3 protein: CASSLTPGFTEAFF. The CDR3 DNA follows: TGTGCCAGCAGCTTAACTCCAGGGTTTACTGAAGCTTTCTTT. V is TRBV7-3 and J is TRBJ1-1; D is perhaps TRBD1 (5 bases). The CDR3 loop spans 14 amino acids. The germline V and J ends were trimmed by 0 bases and 5 bases, with 10 bases remaining between them. The germline gives CDR1 SGHTA, CDR2 FQGTGA. Full variable domain (rest looked up from reference TRBV7-3 and TRBJ1-1): GAGVSQTPSNKVTEKGKYVELRCDPISGHTALYWYRQSLGQGPEFLIYFQGTGAADDSGLPNDRFFAVRPEGSVSTLKIQRTERGDSAVYLCASSLTPGFTEAFFGQGTRLTVV.

This clone is a singleton in its sample. This chain uses TRBV29-1 with TRBJ1-1; a weak D match, TRBD1 (6 bases). Germline values: CDR1 SQVTM, CDR2 ANQGSEA. This CDR3 comprises 13 residues. V was shortened by 4 bases and J by 5 bases, with 14 bases between the two germline ends. The CDR3 region is CSVGGQTHTEAFF. DNA for the CDR3: TGCAGCGTTGGAGGACAGACGCATACTGAAGCTTTCTTT. Full variable domain (remainder filled in from reference TRBV29-1 and TRBJ1-1): SAVISQKPSRDICQRGTSLTIQCQVDSQVTMMFWYRQQPGQSLTLIATANQGSEATYESGFVIDKFPISRPNLTFSTLTVSNMSPEDSSIYLCSVGGQTHTEAFFGQGTRLTVV.

This clone has just a few counts. The V and J genes are TRBV5-1 and TRBJ2-3, with D tentatively TRBD1 (6 bases). V was pared by 5 bases and J by 6 bases, with 13 bases between. Germline-derived CDR1 and CDR2 are SGHRS and YFSETQ. This CDR3 is built from 13 residues. Here the CDR3 DNA reads TGCGCCAGCAGACTGGGGGCAGGTGATACGCAGTATTTT. This sequence encodes CASRLGAGDTQYF.

V gene TRBV5-1 combines with J gene TRBJ2-7; D is undetermined. Germline CDR1 is SGHRS and CDR2 is YFSETQ. The CDR3 is 13 residues long. Trimming took 0 bases from V and 3 from J, leaving 7 bases between them. The chain's CDR3 is CASSLEPNYEQYV. The CDR3 DNA reads as TGCGCCAGCAGCTTGGAGCCGAACTACGAGCAGTACGTC.

The V and J genes are TRBV24-1 and TRBJ2-3, with a weak D call TRBD2 (6 bases). The CDR3 runs to 13 residues. V dropped 11 bases and J dropped 0 bases, with 11 bases sitting between them. Looked up from germline, CDR1 is KGHDR and CDR2 is SFDVKD. The CDR3 coding sequence is TGTGCCAGTCGGGACTGGAGCACAGATACGCAGTATTTT. Its protein is CASRDWSTDTQYF.

The V gene is TRBV11-1, the J gene TRBJ2-1; TRBD1 matches 7 bases. CDR3 size: 13 residues. The germline V gene encodes CDR1 SGHAT and CDR2 FQDESV (reference sequence). V was pared by 8 bases and J by 7 bases, with 8 bases of the junction left unmatched. Written as DNA, the CDR3 is TGTGCCAGCGGCGGACAGGTACGAAATGAGCAGTTCTTC. This sequence encodes CASGGQVRNEQFF.

The rearrangement uses TRBV5-6 and TRBJ1-5; tentative D call: TRBD1 (5 bases). The V gene lost 0 bases and the J gene lost 1 base, with 8 bases spanning the gap. The germline V gene has CDR1 SGHDT and CDR2 YYEEEE. The CDR3 is made up of 15 amino acids. CDR3 region: CASSLEGVSNQPQHF. The CDR3 bases are TGTGCCAGCAGCTTGGAAGGGGTGAGCAATCAGCCCCAGCATTTT.

In the case of this clone: One junction end does not reproduce the germline sequence, and a read error may be involved. The genes are TRBV3-1 (or the pseudogene TRBV3-2) and TRBJ2-1; D unresolved. The CDR3 loop spans 13 amino acids. Germline V gives CDR1 LGHDT, CDR2 YNNKEL (reference sequence). The DNA for the CDR3 is TGTGCCAGCACCCAAAGGACGGCCGGTGAGCAGTTCTTC. This sequence encodes CASTQRTAGEQFF.

The chain carries TRBV5-1 and TRBJ1-1, with no clear D. V dropped 4 bases and J dropped 0 bases, with 10 bases sitting between them. The CDR3 is 14 amino acids. CDR1 and CDR2 from the germline V gene are SGHRS and YFSETQ. CDR3 bases: TGCGCCAGCAGCCGCGGACGGTTGAACACTGAAGCTTTCTTT. Protein: CASSRGRLNTEAFF.

This clone was observed a single time. The chain couples TRBV19 to TRBJ1-2; maybe TRBD1 (5 bases). The germline V and J ends were trimmed by 1 base and 5 bases, with 11 bases remaining between them. This CDR3 region has 14 residues. CDR1 and CDR2 from the germline V gene are LNHDA and SQIVND (reference sequence). CDR3 protein: CASSIGGATYGYTF. The CDR3 DNA reads as TGTGCCAGTAGTATAGGAGGGGCAACGTATGGCTACACCTTC.

The V and J genes are TRBV5-6 and TRBJ1-1, with D hard to call. Trimming took off 1 base at V and 4 bases at J, with 8 bases between the two ends. The CDR3 runs 13 residues. Germline V gives CDR1 SGHDT, CDR2 YYEEEE. The CDR3 DNA reads as TGTGCCAGCAGCTTGTTGCCGGGCACTGAAGCTTTCTTT. This translates into CASSLLPGTEAFF. Combining the CDR3 with reference TRBV5-6 and TRBJ1-1 gives the whole variable domain DAGVTQSPTHLIKTRGQQVTLRCSPKSGHDTVSWYQQALGQGPQFIFQYYEEEERQRGNFPDRFSGHQFPNYSSELNVNALLLGDSALYLCASSLLPGTEAFFGQGTRLTVV.

The chain recombines TRBV7-2 with TRBJ2-3, with 7 nucleotides matching TRBD2. The germline CDR1 and CDR2 sequences are SGHTA and FQGNSA. CDR3 length equals 14 residues. With 5 bases clipped from V and 7 bases from J, the junction kept 9 bases outside the gene matches. This CDR3 reads CASSPVGGVNTQYF. The CDR3 nucleotides are TGTGCCAGCAGCCCGGTGGGGGGGGTAAATACGCAGTATTTT.

This chain links TRBV21-1 with TRBJ2-7. TRBV21-1 is annotated as a pseudogene. The CDR3 is 15 amino acids. Here the CDR3 DNA reads TGTGCCAGCAGCCCACCTGGTTCGGCGACCTACGAGCAGTACGTC. Translation gives CASSPPGSATYEQYV.

CDR3 sequence: CASSLESVRSPLHF. For the CDR3, the DNA is TGTGCCAGCAGCTTAGAGTCGGTGAGGTCACCCCTCCACTTT. This chain links TRBV7-2 with TRBJ1-6, with D uncertain. The CDR3 spans 14 residues. V was pared by 1 base and J by 10 bases, with 11 bases between. Per germline, CDR1 SGHTA and CDR2 FQGNSA.

The V call is TRBV7-9, the J call TRBJ1-4; TRBD1 aligns across 7 bases. The CDR3 runs to 16 residues. Trimming took 5 bases from V and 3 from J; bases not matched to a gene: 9. Germline V gene sequence: CDR1 SEHNR, CDR2 FQNEAQ (reference sequence). CDR3 coding DNA: TGTGCCAGCAGCGACCTGGGGACAGTTTCTAATGAAAAACTGTTTTTT. Its translation is CASSDLGTVSNEKLFF. The whole variable domain, remainder taken from reference TRBV7-9 and TRBJ1-4, is DTGVSQNPRHKITKRGQNVTFRCDPISEHNRLYWYRQTLGQGPEFLTYFQNEAQLEKSRLLSDRFSAERPKGSFSTLEIQRTEQGDSAMYLCASSDLGTVSNEKLFFGSGTQLSVL.